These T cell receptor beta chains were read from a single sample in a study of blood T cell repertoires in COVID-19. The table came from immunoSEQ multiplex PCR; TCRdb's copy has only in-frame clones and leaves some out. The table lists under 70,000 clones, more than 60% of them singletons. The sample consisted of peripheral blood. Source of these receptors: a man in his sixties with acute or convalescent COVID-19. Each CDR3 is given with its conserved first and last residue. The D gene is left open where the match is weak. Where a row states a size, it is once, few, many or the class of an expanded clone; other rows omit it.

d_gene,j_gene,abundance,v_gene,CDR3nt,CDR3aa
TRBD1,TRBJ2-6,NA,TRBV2,TGTGCCAGCAGGGGACAGGACAGGGTTAGCTCTGGGGCCAACGTCCTGACTTTC,CASRGQDRVSSGANVLTF
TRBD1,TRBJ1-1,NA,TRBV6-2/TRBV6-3,TGTGCCAGCAGTCTTTGGACAGGGTGGCGCACTGAAGCTTTCTTT,CASSLWTGWRTEAFF
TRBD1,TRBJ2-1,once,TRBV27,TGTGCCAGCAGTCGAAGCCGGGACAGGGACATAGATGAGCAGTTCTTC,CASSRSRDRDIDEQFF
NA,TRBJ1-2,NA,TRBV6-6,TGTGCCAGCAGTTACTCGATTTCAGGGGTGGGCTACACCTTC,CASSYSISGVGYTF
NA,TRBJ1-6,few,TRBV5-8,TGTGCCAGCAGCGCCTCAGGATGGGATAATTCACCCCTCCACTTT,CASSASGWDNSPLHF
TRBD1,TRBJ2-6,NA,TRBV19,TGTGCCAGTAGGGCAGGGGGCGCTAATGGGGCCAACGTCCTGACTTTC,CASRAGGANGANVLTF
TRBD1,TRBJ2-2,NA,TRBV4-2,TGTGCCAGCAGCCCCACGACCGGACAGGGTTACACCGGGGAGCTGTTTTTT,CASSPTTGQGYTGELFF
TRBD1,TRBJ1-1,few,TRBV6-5,TGTGCCAGCAAATGGACAGGGGTGTACACTGAAGCTTTCTTT,CASKWTGVYTEAFF
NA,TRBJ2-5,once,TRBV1,TGCACCAGCAGCCGTCTAGCTCTAAGGGCGGAGACCCAGTACTTC,CTSSRLALRAETQYF
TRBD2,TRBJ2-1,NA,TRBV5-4,TGTGCCAGCAGTCGAAGCGGGAGGGCCATTGAGCAGTTCTTC,CASSRSGRAIEQFF
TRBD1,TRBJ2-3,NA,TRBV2,TGTGCCAGCATTGGGGTGGACAGGGACTTCACAGATACGCAGTATTTT,CASIGVDRDFTDTQYF
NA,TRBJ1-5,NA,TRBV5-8,TGTGCCAGCAGCTTGATAATTCAGCCCCAGCATTTT,CASSLIIQPQHF
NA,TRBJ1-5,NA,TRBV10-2,TGCGCCAGCAGCGAGACATTCAATCAGCCCCAGCATTTT,CASSETFNQPQHF
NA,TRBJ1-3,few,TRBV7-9,TGTGCCAGCAGCTTAATCGGGCGGGGCGCTGGAAACACCATATATTTT,CASSLIGRGAGNTIYF
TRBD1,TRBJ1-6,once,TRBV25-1,TGTGCCAGCAGTGAACCAGGGGGGTTAGTCTCACCCCTCCACTTT,CASSEPGGLVSPLHF
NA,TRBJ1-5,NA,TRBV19,TGTGCCAGTAGTATAGGGGGGCAAGGGGGCAATCAGCCCCAGCATTTT,CASSIGGQGGNQPQHF
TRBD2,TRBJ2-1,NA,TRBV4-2,TGTGCCAGCAGCCAAGAGCCGTGGGGGACTAGCGGGAGCGATGAGCAGTTCTTC,CASSQEPWGTSGSDEQFF
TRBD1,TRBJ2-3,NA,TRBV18,TGTGCCAGCTCTCGCCCGGGACAGGGGTCAGATACGCAGTATTTT,CASSRPGQGSDTQYF
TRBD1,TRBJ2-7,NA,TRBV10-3,TGTGCCACCCTCTATCGGACAGGGGTTCTTATCGAGCAGTACTTC,CATLYRTGVLIEQYF
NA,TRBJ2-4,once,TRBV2,TGTGCCAGCATCTGGCAGGAGGGGAAGGGGAACATTCAGTACTTC,CASIWQEGKGNIQYF
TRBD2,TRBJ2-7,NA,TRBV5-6,TGTGCCAGCAGCCCGGGACTAGCGGGCGAGCAGTACTTC,CASSPGLAGEQYF
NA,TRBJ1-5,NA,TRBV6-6,TGTGCCAGCAGTTACTCCGAGCAGCCCCAGCATTTT,CASSYSEQPQHF
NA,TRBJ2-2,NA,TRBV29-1,TGCAGCGTTGAAGATCTTCGAGACACGAACACCGGGGAGCTGTTTTTT,CSVEDLRDTNTGELFF
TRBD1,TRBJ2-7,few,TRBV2,TGTGCCAGCAAAGGACAGGGGGCGGTCCACGAGCAGTACTTC,CASKGQGAVHEQYF
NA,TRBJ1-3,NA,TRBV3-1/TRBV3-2,TGTGCCAGCAGCCGGACAGTGACTGGAAACACCATATATTTT,CASSRTVTGNTIYF
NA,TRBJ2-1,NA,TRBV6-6,TGTGCCAGCAGTCCCCCGGGAGTAAATAATGAGCAGTTCTTC,CASSPPGVNNEQFF
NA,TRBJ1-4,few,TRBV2,TGTGCCAGCAGTGGAAGGAGGGCGGCGCAAGGTGAAAAACTGTTTTTT,CASSGRRAAQGEKLFF
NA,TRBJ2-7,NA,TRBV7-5,TGTGCCAGAAGCTTACCCCCCTGGGAGAGCTCCTACGAGCAGTACTTC,CARSLPPWESSYEQYF
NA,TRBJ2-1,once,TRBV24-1,TGTGCCACCAGTCCCGGAACGAGCGGGTCGGCGCAGTTCTTC,CATSPGTSGSAQFF
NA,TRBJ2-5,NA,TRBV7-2,TGTGCCAGCAGCCTCGGACAAAGAGAGACCCAGTACTTC,CASSLGQRETQYF
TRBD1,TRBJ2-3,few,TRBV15,TGTGCCACCAGCAGAGACAACAGGGGAGTAGATACGCAGTATTTT,CATSRDNRGVDTQYF
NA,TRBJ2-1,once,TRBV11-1,TGTGCCAGCAGCTTAAAAGCCCCTAGCCCCAATGAGCAGTTCTTC,CASSLKAPSPNEQFF
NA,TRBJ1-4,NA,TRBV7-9,TGTGCCAGCACCTCCGGAGGCCTGGGGAATGAAAAACTGTTTTTT,CASTSGGLGNEKLFF
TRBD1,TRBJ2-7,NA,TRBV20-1,TGCAGTGCTAGTATTCTTGGGACAGGGGATGGGAACGAGCAGTACTTC,CSASILGTGDGNEQYF
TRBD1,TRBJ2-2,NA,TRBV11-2,TGTGCCAGCAGCAGGGACAGGGGGCTTCACACCGGGGAGCTGTTTTTT,CASSRDRGLHTGELFF
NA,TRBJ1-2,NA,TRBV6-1,TGTGCCAGCAGTGAAAGGGGCACTTACTATGGCTACACCTTC,CASSERGTYYGYTF
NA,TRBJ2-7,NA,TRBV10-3,TGTGCCATCAGTGGGGGCGGATCTTACTACGAGCAGTACTTC,CAISGGGSYYEQYF
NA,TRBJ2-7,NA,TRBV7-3,TGTGCCAGCAGCTTAAGGGGTAGGGGCTACGAGCAGTACTTC,CASSLRGRGYEQYF
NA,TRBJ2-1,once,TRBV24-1,TGTGCCACCAGTGACTCCCGGGACACCCACTACAATGAGCAGTTCTTC,CATSDSRDTHYNEQFF
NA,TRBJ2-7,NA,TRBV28,TGTGCCAGCTCAGACGGGACACTCTACGAGCAGTACTTC,CASSDGTLYEQYF
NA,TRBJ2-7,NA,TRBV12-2,TGTGCAAGTCGCTTACAGACGACGCCCGGGGACTCCCTTTATGAGCAGTACTTC,CASRLQTTPGDSLYEQYF
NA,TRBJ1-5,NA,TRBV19,TGTGCCAGTAGTCCGTTTGGCGGGGACGGGGACAATCAGCCCCAGCATTTT,CASSPFGGDGDNQPQHF
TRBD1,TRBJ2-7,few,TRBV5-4,TGTGCCAGCAGCCTGGGACAGGGGTCCTACGAGCAGTACTTC,CASSLGQGSYEQYF
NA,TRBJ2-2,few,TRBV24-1,TGTGCCACCAGCCGTAACAGGGGAGGCACCGGGGAGCTGTTTTTT,CATSRNRGGTGELFF
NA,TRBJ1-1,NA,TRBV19,TGTGCCAGTAGGACCGACAGGTCGCTTACTGAAGCTTTCTTT,CASRTDRSLTEAFF
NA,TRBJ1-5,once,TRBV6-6,TGTGCCAGCAGTTACTCGGAGGGACAGCCCCAGCATTTT,CASSYSEGQPQHF